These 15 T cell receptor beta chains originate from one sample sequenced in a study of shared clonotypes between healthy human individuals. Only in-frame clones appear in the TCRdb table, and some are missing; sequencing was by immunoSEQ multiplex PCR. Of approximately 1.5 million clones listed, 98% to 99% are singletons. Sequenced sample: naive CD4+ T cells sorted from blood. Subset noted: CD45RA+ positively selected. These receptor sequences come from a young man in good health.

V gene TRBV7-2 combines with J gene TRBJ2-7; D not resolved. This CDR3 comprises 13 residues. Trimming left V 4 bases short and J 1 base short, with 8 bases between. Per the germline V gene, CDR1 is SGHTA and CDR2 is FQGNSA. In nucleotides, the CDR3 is TGTGCCAGCAGCTCCCTCGGATCCTACGAGCAGTACTTC. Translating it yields CASSSLGSYEQYF.

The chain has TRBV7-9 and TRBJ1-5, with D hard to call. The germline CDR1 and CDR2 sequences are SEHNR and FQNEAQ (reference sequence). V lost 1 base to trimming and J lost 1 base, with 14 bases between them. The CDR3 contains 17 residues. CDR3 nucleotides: TGTGCCAGCAGCTTAGAGGCGCCGGGAAGAAGCAATCAGCCCCAGCATTTT. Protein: CASSLEAPGRSNQPQHF. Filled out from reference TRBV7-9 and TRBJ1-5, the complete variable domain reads DTGVSQNPRHKITKRGQNVTFRCDPISEHNRLYWYRQTLGQGPEFLTYFQNEAQLEKSRLLSDRFSAERPKGSFSTLEIQRTEQGDSAMYLCASSLEAPGRSNQPQHFGDGTRLSIL.

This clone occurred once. CDR3 in DNA: TGCGCCAGCAGATTGACAGGGGGCGTGATGAACACTGAAGCTTTCTTT. Translated, it gives CASRLTGGVMNTEAFF. This sequence joins TRBV5-1 and TRBJ1-1, with 10 bases matching TRBD1. V lost 5 bases, J lost 0 bases, and 7 bases stayed unmatched. This CDR3 contains 16 residues. Germline-derived CDR1 and CDR2 are SGHRS and YFSETQ.

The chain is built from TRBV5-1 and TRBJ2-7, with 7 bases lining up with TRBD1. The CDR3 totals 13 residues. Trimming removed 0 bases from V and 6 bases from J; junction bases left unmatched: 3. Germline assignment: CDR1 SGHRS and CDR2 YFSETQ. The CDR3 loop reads CASSLETGAEQYF. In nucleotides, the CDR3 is TGCGCCAGCAGCTTGGAAACAGGGGCCGAGCAGTACTTC.

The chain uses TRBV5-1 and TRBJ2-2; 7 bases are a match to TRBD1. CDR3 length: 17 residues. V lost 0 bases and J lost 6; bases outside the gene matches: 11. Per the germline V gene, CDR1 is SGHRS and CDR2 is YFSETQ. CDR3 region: CASSLGGQRNIPGELFF. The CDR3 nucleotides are TGCGCCAGCAGCTTGGGGGGACAGCGGAACATCCCCGGGGAGCTGTTTTTT. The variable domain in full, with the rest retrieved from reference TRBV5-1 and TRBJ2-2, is KAGVTQTPRYLIKTRGQQVTLSCSPISGHRSVSWYQQTPGQGLQFLFEYFSETQRNKGNFPGRFSGRQFSNSRSEMNVSTLELGDSALYLCASSLGGQRNIPGELFFGEGSRLTVL.

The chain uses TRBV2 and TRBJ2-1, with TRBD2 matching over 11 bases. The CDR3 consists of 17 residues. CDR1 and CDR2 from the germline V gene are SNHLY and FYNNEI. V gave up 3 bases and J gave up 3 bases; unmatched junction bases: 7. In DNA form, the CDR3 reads TGTGCCAGCAGTGACCTTACACTAGCGGGAGTCTACAATGAGCAGTTCTTC. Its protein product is CASSDLTLAGVYNEQFF.

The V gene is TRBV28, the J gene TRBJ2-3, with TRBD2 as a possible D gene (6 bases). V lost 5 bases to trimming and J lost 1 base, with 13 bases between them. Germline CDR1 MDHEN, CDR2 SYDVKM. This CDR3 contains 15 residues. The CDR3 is CASSPEGFGTDTQYF. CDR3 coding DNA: TGTGCCAGCAGTCCGGAGGGCTTTGGCACAGATACGCAGTATTTT. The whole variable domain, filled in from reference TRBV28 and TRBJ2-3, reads DVKVTQSSRYLVKRTGEKVFLECVQDMDHENMFWYRQDPGLGLRLIYFSYDVKMKEKGDIPEGYSVSREKKERFSLILESASTNQTSMYLCASSPEGFGTDTQYFGPGTRLTVL.

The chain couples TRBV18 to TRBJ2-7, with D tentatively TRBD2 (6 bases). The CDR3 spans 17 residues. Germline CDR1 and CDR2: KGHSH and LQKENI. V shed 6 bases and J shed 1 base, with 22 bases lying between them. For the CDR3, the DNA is TGTGCCAGCTCCACCAAGGCCTTCGGGAGTCAATCCTACGAGCAGTACTTC. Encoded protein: CASSTKAFGSQSYEQYF.

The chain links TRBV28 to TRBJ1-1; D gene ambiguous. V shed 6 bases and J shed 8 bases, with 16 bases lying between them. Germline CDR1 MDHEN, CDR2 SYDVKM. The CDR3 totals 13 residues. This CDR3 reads CASRGGPAVEAFF. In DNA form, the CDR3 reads TGTGCCAGCAGGGGTGGTCCTGCGGTGGAAGCTTTCTTT.

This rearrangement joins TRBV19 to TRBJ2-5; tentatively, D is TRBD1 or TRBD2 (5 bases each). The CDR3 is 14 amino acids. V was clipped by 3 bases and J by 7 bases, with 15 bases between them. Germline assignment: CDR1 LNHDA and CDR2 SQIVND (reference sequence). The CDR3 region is CASSIVFSGGTQYF. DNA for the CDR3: TGTGCCAGTAGTATCGTTTTTAGTGGGGGGACCCAGTACTTC.

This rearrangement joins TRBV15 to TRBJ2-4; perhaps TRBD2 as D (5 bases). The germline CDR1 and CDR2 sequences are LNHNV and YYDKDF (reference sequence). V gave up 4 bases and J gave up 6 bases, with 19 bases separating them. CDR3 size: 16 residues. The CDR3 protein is CATSTNFGPRVNIQYF. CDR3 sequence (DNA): TGTGCCACCAGCACTAACTTCGGACCGAGGGTAAACATTCAGTACTTC. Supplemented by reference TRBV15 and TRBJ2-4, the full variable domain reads DAMVIQNPRYQVTQFGKPVTLSCSQTLNHNVMYWYQQKSSQAPKLLFHYYDKDFNNEADTPDNFQSRRPNTSFCFLDIRSPGLGDTAMYLCATSTNFGPRVNIQYFGAGTRLSVL.

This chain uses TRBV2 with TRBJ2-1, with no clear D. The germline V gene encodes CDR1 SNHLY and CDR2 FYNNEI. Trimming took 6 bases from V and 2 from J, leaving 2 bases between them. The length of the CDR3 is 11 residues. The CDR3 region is CASRTYNEQFF. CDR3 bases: TGTGCCAGCAGGACCTACAATGAGCAGTTCTTC.

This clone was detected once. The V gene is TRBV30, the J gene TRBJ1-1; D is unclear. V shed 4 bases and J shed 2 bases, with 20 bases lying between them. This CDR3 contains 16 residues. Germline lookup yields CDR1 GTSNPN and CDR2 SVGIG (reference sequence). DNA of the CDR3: TGTGCCTGGACCCCCCTGGGCCTTCCGCCCAACACTGAAGCTTTCTTT. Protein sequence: CAWTPLGLPPNTEAFF.

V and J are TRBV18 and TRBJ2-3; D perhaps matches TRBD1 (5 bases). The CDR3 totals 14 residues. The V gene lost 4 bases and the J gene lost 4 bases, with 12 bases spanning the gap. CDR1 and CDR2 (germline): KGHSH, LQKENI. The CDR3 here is CASSQGSSSDTQYF. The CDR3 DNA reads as TGTGCCAGCTCACAGGGGTCCTCTTCAGATACGCAGTATTTT.

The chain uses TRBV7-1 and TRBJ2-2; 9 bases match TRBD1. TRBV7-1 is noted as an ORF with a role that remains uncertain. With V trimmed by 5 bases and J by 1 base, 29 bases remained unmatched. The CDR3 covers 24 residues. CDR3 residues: CASSPGYARWGTGLRGWNTGELFF. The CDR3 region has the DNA TGTGCCAGCAGCCCAGGATATGCCCGGTGGGGGACAGGGCTGCGCGGATGGAACACCGGGGAGCTGTTTTTT.